These 32 T cell receptor beta chains came from one sample sequenced in a study of blood T cell repertoires in COVID-19. The data were produced by immunoSEQ multiplex PCR, yet TCRdb's version contains in-frame clones alone and is incomplete. The sample includes 300,000 to 350,000 clones, around 91% of them seen just once. Sequencing used PBMCs or T cells enriched from blood (not recorded which). Every receptor here comes from a woman aged 18-29 years with acute COVID-19.

The chain is built from TRBV19 and TRBJ2-2; 7 bases line up with TRBD1. The CDR3 contains 14 residues. V trimming: 10 bases; J trimming: 5 bases; junction bases outside the gene matches: 10. The germline V gene encodes CDR1 LNHDA and CDR2 SQIVND (reference sequence). The CDR3 reads CATKGAVLTGELFF. The CDR3 DNA is TGTGCCACTAAGGGGGCAGTTCTTACCGGGGAGCTGTTTTTT.

In this sample, this clone turned up a few times. The CDR3 region is CASSPRTGQETQYF. The CDR3 DNA reads as TGTGCCAGCTCACCAAGGACAGGGCAAGAGACCCAGTACTTC. The chain carries TRBV18 and TRBJ2-5, with TRBD1 identical over 8 bases. Germline V gene data show CDR1 as KGHSH and CDR2 as LQKENI. The CDR3 has 14 residues. Trimming removed 2 bases from V and 2 bases from J; junction bases left unmatched: 1.

The rearrangement uses TRBV12-5 and TRBJ2-2; D not certain. The germline gives CDR1 LGHNT, CDR2 FRNRAP. Trimming shortened V by 5 bases and J by 2 bases, and 3 bases separated the two germline ends. This CDR3 spans 12 amino acids. CDR3 sequence (DNA): TGTGCTAGTGGTCCAAACACCGGGGAGCTGTTTTTT. Its protein is CASGPNTGELFF.

The gene calls are TRBV28 and TRBJ1-5; D is unclear. The CDR3 covers 15 residues. V lost 3 bases and J 0 bases, leaving 9 bases between the germline ends. CDR1 is MDHEN and CDR2 is SYDVKM in the germline V gene. The CDR3 DNA follows: TGTGCCAGCAGTTTGGGCGGGTATAGCAATCAGCCCCAGCATTTT. As protein: CASSLGGYSNQPQHF.

This clone was recorded only once. V and J are TRBV28 and TRBJ2-3; 7 positions agree with TRBD2. Germline V lookup: CDR1 MDHEN, CDR2 SYDVKM. V shed 6 bases and J 4 bases; nucleotides not matched to a gene: 22. The CDR3 has 19 amino acids. In DNA, the CDR3 is TGTGCCAGCAGATCCCCGTTGCCCCGGGACTATGGCCACCCAGATACGCAGTATTTT. It codes for CASRSPLPRDYGHPDTQYF.

The chain employs TRBV18 and TRBJ2-3; D possibly corresponds to TRBD2 (6 bases). Germline CDR1 reads KGHSH; CDR2 reads LQKENI. CDR3 length: 12 amino acids. Trimming pared 5 bases from V and 4 bases from J, leaving 7 bases between. CDR3 protein: CASSGGSDTQYF. Written as DNA, the CDR3 is TGTGCCAGCTCAGGGGGGTCAGATACGCAGTATTTT.

The chain is built from TRBV27 and TRBJ2-7; 7 nucleotides agree with TRBD1. With V trimmed by 5 bases and J by 7 bases, 17 bases remained unmatched. The CDR3 loop spans 16 amino acids. Germline V gene lookup returns CDR1 MNHEY and CDR2 SMNVEV (reference sequence). The CDR3 DNA follows: TGTGCCAGCAGTCCACGGAACCTTAGGGGGCCTGGGGAGCAGTACTTC. This sequence encodes CASSPRNLRGPGEQYF.

The rearrangement links TRBV7-9 to TRBJ2-7; 10 bases line up with TRBD2. The V gene end was trimmed by 5 bases and the J gene end by 13 bases; junction bases not matched to a gene: 17. The CDR3 loop spans 15 amino acids. Per the germline V gene, CDR1 is SEHNR and CDR2 is FQNEAQ (reference sequence). CDR3 in DNA: TGTGCCAGCAGCAAACTAGCGGGGTCACCCGGGCTTGGATACTTC. Encoded protein: CASSKLAGSPGLGYF.

This clone showed up just once. The CDR3 here is CASSAADNSPLHF. The CDR3 region has the DNA TGCGCCAGCAGCGCGGCCGATAATTCACCCCTCCACTTT. The chain has TRBV5-1 and TRBJ1-6, with D unclear. The germline CDR1 and CDR2 sequences are SGHRS and YFSETQ. Trimming took off 4 bases at V and 5 bases at J, with 7 bases between the two ends. The CDR3 extends over 13 amino acids.

The chain uses TRBV3-1 (or the pseudogene TRBV3-2) and TRBJ1-2; 7 bases are a match to TRBD1. Trimming removed 6 bases from V and 13 bases from J; junction bases left unmatched: 11. Germline CDR1 is LGHDT and CDR2 is YNNKEL (reference sequence). The CDR3 sequence is 12 residues long. CDR3: CASSPGQRKSTF. DNA for the CDR3: TGTGCCAGCAGTCCGGGACAGCGAAAATCCACCTTC.

The chain couples TRBV7-2 to TRBJ2-3, with D maybe TRBD2 (6 bases). CDR1 and CDR2 from the germline V gene are SGHTA and FQGNSA. CDR3 length equals 15 residues. With 2 bases removed from V and 5 bases from J, the gap between germline ends came to 14 bases. The chain's CDR3 is CASSLTGTQKDTQYF. The CDR3 DNA follows: TGTGCCAGCAGCTTAACCGGGACTCAAAAAGATACGCAGTATTTT.

The chain couples TRBV7-9 to TRBJ1-1; perhaps TRBD1 as D (6 bases). The CDR3 length is 11 residues. Germline CDR1 reads SEHNR; CDR2 reads FQNEAQ (reference sequence). V was trimmed by 4 bases and J by 10 bases, leaving 10 bases between them. The CDR3 region has the DNA TGTGCCAGCAGCTCCGACAGGTTAGCTTTCTTT. It specifies CASSSDRLAFF.

The J gene is TRBJ2-2, the V gene TRBV28; possible D gene TRBD2, 7 bases. CDR3 length: 17 amino acids. CDR1 MDHEN and CDR2 SYDVKM come from the germline V gene. Trimming took 3 bases from V and 2 from J, leaving 16 bases between them. The CDR3 reads CASSFWGGTPNTGELFF. The CDR3 bases are TGTGCCAGCAGTTTTTGGGGGGGGACACCTAACACCGGGGAGCTGTTTTTT.

This rearrangement joins TRBV7-2 to TRBJ2-7; 9 nucleotides agree with TRBD2. With 1 base clipped from V and 2 bases from J, the junction kept 9 bases outside the gene matches. The V gene's germline CDR1 is SGHTA and CDR2 FQGNSA. The CDR3 spans 17 residues. The CDR3 region is CASSLERLAGSPYEQYF. The DNA for the CDR3 is TGTGCCAGCAGCTTAGAGCGGCTAGCGGGATCCCCCTACGAGCAGTACTTC.

The chain has TRBV14 and TRBJ2-7, with TRBD1 matching 10 bases. The CDR3 has 14 residues. J lost 9 bases, V lost 4 bases, and 9 bases had no gene match. Looked up from germline, CDR1 is SGHDN and CDR2 is FVKESK. CDR3 sequence (DNA): TGTGCCAGCAGCCCCCTGACAGGGGGCGTGGGGCAGTACTTC. Translating gives CASSPLTGGVGQYF.

The rearrangement links TRBV30 to TRBJ1-4; D possibly corresponds to TRBD1 (6 bases). Trimming took off 2 bases at V and 7 bases at J, with 20 bases between the two ends. The CDR3 loop spans 16 amino acids. Germline CDR1 and CDR2: GTSNPN and SVGIG (reference sequence). The DNA for the CDR3 is TGTGCCTGGAGTCCCCAGGGGAGGGTGGACGCTGAAAAACTGTTTTTT. Amino acids: CAWSPQGRVDAEKLFF.

The chain is built from TRBV29-1 and TRBJ1-5, with D perhaps matching TRBD1 (6 bases). V dropped 4 bases and J dropped 0 bases, with 10 bases sitting between them. Germline V gene data show CDR1 as SQVTM and CDR2 as ANQGSEA. CDR3 size: 14 residues. The CDR3: CSVGTEFSNQPQHF. Written as DNA, the CDR3 is TGCAGCGTTGGGACAGAATTTAGCAATCAGCCCCAGCATTTT. Supplemented by reference TRBV29-1 and TRBJ1-5, the full variable domain reads SAVISQKPSRDICQRGTSLTIQCQVDSQVTMMFWYRQQPGQSLTLIATANQGSEATYESGFVIDKFPISRPNLTFSTLTVSNMSPEDSSIYLCSVGTEFSNQPQHFGDGTRLSIL.

This chain uses TRBV5-6 with TRBJ2-5; the match to TRBD2 covers 11 bases. The germline V gene has CDR1 SGHDT and CDR2 YYEEEE. This CDR3 is built from 14 residues. With V trimmed by 4 bases and J by 4 bases, 3 bases remained unmatched. The CDR3 is CASSLLAGGETQYF. In nucleotides, the CDR3 is TGTGCCAGCAGCCTCCTAGCGGGAGGAGAGACCCAGTACTTC.

V gene TRBV4-1 combines with J gene TRBJ1-4; D possibly corresponds to TRBD1 (5 bases). The germline V and J ends were trimmed by 1 base and 8 bases, with 14 bases remaining between them. CDR1 MGHRA and CDR2 YSYEKL come from the germline V gene. There are 15 residues in the CDR3. In nucleotides, the CDR3 is TGCGCCAGCAGCCAAGCTCCCAGGGTTGGAGAAAAACTGTTTTTT. It codes for CASSQAPRVGEKLFF.

The CDR3 here is CASSSYSGNTIYF. The CDR3 DNA reads TGTGCCAGCAGCTCCTACTCTGGAAACACCATATATTTT. The genes are TRBV27 and TRBJ1-3; D gene ambiguous. Deletions cut 6 bases from V and 0 bases from J, with 6 bases between. This CDR3 is built from 13 residues. Germline loops: CDR1 MNHEY, CDR2 SMNVEV (reference sequence).

This chain uses TRBV5-1 with TRBJ1-4, with a weak D call TRBD1 (6 bases). The V gene's germline CDR1 is SGHRS and CDR2 YFSETQ. The CDR3 totals 15 residues. V lost 5 bases and J 3 bases, leaving 14 bases between the germline ends. CDR3 in DNA: TGCGCCAGCAGGGATACAGGGCTGTCTAATGAAAAACTGTTTTTT. This translates into CASRDTGLSNEKLFF.

In regard to this clone: The CDR3 does not end in the conserved phenylalanine or tryptophan, so this is likely a read error. CDR3 nucleotides: TGTGCCAGCAGCCCTGGGAGGAATTGGGGCTACGAGCAGTACCTC. Residues: CASSPGRNWGYEQYL. The chain carries TRBV5-8 and TRBJ2-7; D might be TRBD2 (6 bases). Germline lookup yields CDR1 SGHTS and CDR2 YDEGEE. The V end lost 4 bases, the J end lost 3 bases, and 17 bases lay between the germline ends. CDR3 length equals 15 residues.

The rearrangement joins TRBV25-1 to TRBJ2-1; 7 bases agree with TRBD1. This CDR3 is 14 amino acids long. CDR1 is MGHDK, CDR2 SYGVNS, per germline. V dropped 5 bases and J dropped 8; count of bases not matched to a gene: 9. The CDR3, as DNA: TGTGCCAGCAGTCAGGGGGATTGGGCTGATGAGCAGTTCTTC. Protein product: CASSQGDWADEQFF.

V gene TRBV6-5 combines with J gene TRBJ1-1; TRBD1 matches at 7 bases. Germline values: CDR1 MNHEY, CDR2 SVGAGI. V was pared by 6 bases and J by 10 bases, with 17 bases of the junction left unmatched. The CDR3 runs 15 residues. CDR3 coding DNA: TGTGCCAGCAGCACAAGACAGGGTCGGTCTAAGGGAGCTTTCTTT. This gives the protein CASSTRQGRSKGAFF.

V and J are TRBV28 and TRBJ1-6; TRBD1 is a possible D gene (6 bases). The V gene lost 5 bases and the J gene lost 5 bases, with 13 bases spanning the gap. Looked up from germline, CDR1 is MDHEN and CDR2 is SYDVKM. This CDR3 contains 15 residues. DNA for the CDR3: TGTGCCAGCAGTCCTCGACAGGCGAATAATTCACCCCTCCACTTT. This sequence encodes CASSPRQANNSPLHF.

This chain joins TRBV9 and TRBJ2-7; TRBD1 matches 9 bases. This CDR3 is built from 14 residues. V was clipped by 0 bases and J by 7 bases; unmatched bases: 5. Germline assignment: CDR1 SGDLS and CDR2 YYNGEE. CDR3 DNA: TGTGCCAGCAGCGTAGTAGGGACAGGGAAAGAGCAGTACTTC. Protein sequence: CASSVVGTGKEQYF.

CDR3 sequence reads: CAILQGLVGYTF. The CDR3 DNA sequence: TGTGCCATACTACAGGGCCTGGTGGGCTACACCTTC. This chain uses TRBV28 with TRBJ1-2; TRBD1 might be the D (6 bases). The CDR3 loop spans 12 amino acids. Between the trimmed V and J ends, which lost 10 bases and 8 bases, there was a span of 17 bases. Germline CDR1 is MDHEN and CDR2 is SYDVKM.

This rearrangement joins TRBV7-9 to TRBJ2-7; TRBD2 agrees at 7 bases. Per the germline V gene, CDR1 is SEHNR and CDR2 is FQNEAQ (reference sequence). Losses at the gene ends were 5 bases for V and 2 bases for J; bases not matched to a gene: 6. This CDR3 comprises 14 residues. In DNA, the CDR3 is TGTGCCAGCAGCCCGACAAGCGGGACCTACGAGCAGTACTTC. Encoded protein: CASSPTSGTYEQYF.

The chain links TRBV11-2 to TRBJ2-2; 9 bases are a match to TRBD1. This CDR3 has 15 amino acids. CDR1 is SGHAT, CDR2 FQNNGV, per germline. Unmatched junction bases numbered 6, after V lost 6 bases and J lost 4 bases. CDR3 bases: TGTGCCAGCAGTACGGGGACAGGGACCACCGGGGAGCTGTTTTTT. It is translated as CASSTGTGTTGELFF. Based on the CDR3 plus reference TRBV11-2 and TRBJ2-2, the full variable domain is EAGVAQSPRYKIIEKRQSVAFWCNPISGHATLYWYQQILGQGPKLLIQFQNNGVVDDSQLPKDRFSAERLKGVDSTLKIQPAKLEDSAVYLCASSTGTGTTGELFFGEGSRLTVL.

This chain joins TRBV10-2 and TRBJ1-5, with D perhaps matching TRBD1 (5 bases). The germline gives CDR1 WSHSY, CDR2 SAAADI. Trimming shortened V by 6 bases and J by 0 bases, and 6 bases separated the two germline ends. The CDR3 spans 13 residues. The CDR3 reads CASSRDSNQPQHF. The CDR3 DNA reads TGCGCCAGCAGCAGGGATAGCAATCAGCCCCAGCATTTT.

V is TRBV5-1 and J is TRBJ2-1, with 11 nucleotides matching TRBD2. V lost 0 bases and J lost 8; bases outside the gene matches: 7. From germline, CDR1 is SGHRS and CDR2 YFSETQ. The CDR3 is made up of 16 amino acids. The CDR3 sequence is CASSLVLAGGHDEQFF. The CDR3 DNA sequence: TGCGCCAGCAGCTTGGTGCTAGCGGGAGGACACGATGAGCAGTTCTTC.

The rearrangement uses TRBV15 and TRBJ1-2; TRBD1 aligns across 9 bases. The CDR3 is 14 residues long. Germline V gene lookup returns CDR1 LNHNV and CDR2 YYDKDF (reference sequence). V shed 1 base, J shed 5 bases, and the junction held 2 bases outside the gene matches. The CDR3 here is CATSRGTGEYGYTF. CDR3 DNA sequence: TGTGCCACCAGCAGAGGGACAGGGGAGTATGGCTACACCTTC. The complete variable domain, with remaining parts taken from reference TRBV15 and TRBJ1-2, reads DAMVIQNPRYQVTQFGKPVTLSCSQTLNHNVMYWYQQKSSQAPKLLFHYYDKDFNNEADTPDNFQSRRPNTSFCFLDIRSPGLGDTAMYLCATSRGTGEYGYTFGSGTRLTVV.